This entry lists 29 T cell receptor beta chains sequenced from one sample in a study of cytomegalovirus exposure and HLA in healthy donors. The PCR used 60 Vbeta and 13 Jbeta primers. TCRdb's copy holds only in-frame clones and misses some; the assay was immunoSEQ multiplex PCR. The table lists roughly 100,000 clones, 60% to 85% of them singletons. Input material: PBMCs. Every receptor here comes from a man in his fifties or sixties in good health and CMV-seropositive.

The V gene is TRBV9, the J gene TRBJ1-1; TRBD1 is a possible D gene (5 bases). This CDR3 region has 12 residues. V was pared by 6 bases and J by 8 bases, with 14 bases between. Germline values: CDR1 SGDLS, CDR2 YYNGEE. CDR3 in amino acids: CASMGEGREAFF. CDR3 nucleotide sequence: TGTGCCAGCATGGGGGAGGGAAGAGAAGCTTTCTTT. Full variable domain (outside the CDR3, taken from reference TRBV9 and TRBJ1-1): DSGVTQTPKHLITATGQRVTLRCSPRSGDLSVYWYQQSLDQGLQFLIQYYNGEERAKGNILERFSAQQFPDLHSELNLSSLELGDSALYFCASMGEGREAFFGQGTRLTVV.

The CDR3 protein is CASSLVPGQKVGEQFF. CDR3 nucleotide sequence: TGTGCCAGCAGCTTAGTCCCGGGACAGAAAGTCGGTGAGCAGTTCTTC. V gene TRBV7-6 combines with J gene TRBJ2-1; 7 bases agree with TRBD1. The germline CDR1 and CDR2 sequences are SGHVS and FNYEAQ. After removal of 1 base from V and 9 bases from J, the junction contained 12 bases not matched to a gene. The CDR3 is made up of 16 amino acids.

This chain connects TRBV2 to TRBJ1-4; D is uncertain. The CDR3 length is 12 residues. CDR1 SNHLY and CDR2 FYNNEI come from the germline V gene. V was clipped by 7 bases and J by 8 bases, with 11 bases between them. The CDR3 nucleotides are TGTGCCAGCAATGTCGTGGAGGAAAAACTGTTTTTT. Its translation is CASNVVEEKLFF.

This clone appeared a few times. The CDR3 region has the DNA TGTGCCAGCAGCTCGGTTGTAAGTACCAGCACAGATACGCAGTATTTT. This codes for CASSSVVSTSTDTQYF. The genes are TRBV5-4 and TRBJ2-3, with no clear D. The CDR3 runs to 16 residues. V was clipped by 3 bases and J by 0 bases, with 14 bases between them. Per the germline V gene, CDR1 is SGHNT and CDR2 is YYREEE (reference sequence).

The V call is TRBV7-9, the J call TRBJ1-5; D remains unclear. V was pared by 1 base and J by 6 bases, with 10 bases between. The CDR3 runs 14 residues. CDR1 is SEHNR and CDR2 is FQNEAQ in the germline V gene (reference sequence). The CDR3 bases are TGTGCCAGCAGCTTAGGCTCGGGTTTTCAGCCCCAGCATTTT. Its translation is CASSLGSGFQPQHF.

This clone was recorded a few times. This chain connects TRBV5-1 to TRBJ2-1, with D possibly being TRBD2 (5 bases). CDR1 SGHRS and CDR2 YFSETQ come from the germline V gene. The CDR3 is 15 residues long. The germline V and J ends were trimmed by 2 bases and 15 bases, with 24 bases remaining between them. CDR3 sequence: CASSFSIIGIGVRFF. In nucleotides, the CDR3 is TGCGCCAGCAGCTTCTCCATAATCGGGATAGGTGTGAGGTTCTTC.

This chain links TRBV5-4 with TRBJ1-6; D unclear. The CDR3 runs to 14 residues. Germline V gene data show CDR1 as SGHNT and CDR2 as YYREEE (reference sequence). Trimming left V 3 bases short and J 9 bases short, with 13 bases between. The CDR3 sequence is CASSYDGASSPLHF. Written as DNA, the CDR3 is TGTGCCAGCAGCTATGACGGAGCCAGTTCACCCCTCCACTTT.

This clone was observed a few times. The rearrangement joins TRBV5-4 to TRBJ2-7; possible D gene TRBD2, 8 bases. V was pared by 4 bases and J by 6 bases, with 20 bases between. Germline lookup yields CDR1 SGHNT and CDR2 YYREEE (reference sequence). The CDR3 length is 15 residues. The CDR3 coding sequence is TGTGCCAGCAGCGTCGGGGGGGAAGGGGGCCTCGAGCAGTACTTC. Its translation is CASSVGGEGGLEQYF.

The chain combines TRBV28 with TRBJ1-2; 11 bases agree with TRBD1. Germline values: CDR1 MDHEN, CDR2 SYDVKM. The CDR3 spans 14 residues. With V trimmed by 6 bases and J by 7 bases, 7 bases remained unmatched. CDR3 amino acids: CASRSGQGVSGYTF. CDR3 nucleotides: TGTGCCAGCAGGTCGGGACAGGGGGTTAGTGGCTACACCTTC.

The chain recombines TRBV30 with TRBJ2-1; 7 bases match TRBD2. V was clipped by 2 bases and J by 6 bases; unmatched bases: 13. In germline, CDR1 is GTSNPN, CDR2 SVGIG (reference sequence). The CDR3 is made up of 16 amino acids. CDR3 sequence (DNA): TGTGCCTGGAGTAAACTACTAGCCGGGGGGTCCAATGAGCAGTTCTTC. Its translation: CAWSKLLAGGSNEQFF.

The V and J genes are TRBV9 and TRBJ2-1, with TRBD2 matching over 14 bases. The CDR3 totals 17 residues. Germline V CDR1 and CDR2: SGDLS, YYNGEE. The V segment lost 2 bases and the J segment 8 bases; nucleotides outside the gene matches: 9. The CDR3 coding sequence is TGTGCCAGCAGCGTTTCCGGGACTAGCGGGAGAAGGGATGAGCAGTTCTTC. Translating gives CASSVSGTSGRRDEQFF.

The chain joins TRBV9 to TRBJ2-2; 7 bases fit TRBD2. CDR3 length: 15 residues. Germline trimming cut 4 bases from V and 5 bases from J; bases unmatched to any gene: 8. The germline V gene encodes CDR1 SGDLS and CDR2 YYNGEE. CDR3 sequence reads: CASSLGGSSTGELFF. For the CDR3, the DNA is TGTGCCAGCAGCCTGGGCGGGAGCAGTACCGGGGAGCTGTTTTTT.

The V gene is TRBV5-1, the J gene TRBJ2-1; 9 nucleotides align to TRBD1. Trimming removed 4 bases from V and 0 bases from J; junction bases left unmatched: 8. Germline CDR1 SGHRS, CDR2 YFSETQ. The length of the CDR3 is 17 residues. The CDR3 DNA follows: TGCGCCAGCAGCCAGGGACAGGGAGGAAGCTCCTACAATGAGCAGTTCTTC. Translating it yields CASSQGQGGSSYNEQFF.

This clone showed up just a few times. This rearrangement joins TRBV14 to TRBJ1-4; possible D gene TRBD1, 6 bases. Between the trimmed V and J ends, which lost 3 bases and 7 bases, there was a span of 12 bases. Germline lookup yields CDR1 SGHDN and CDR2 FVKESK. CDR3 length: 14 residues. CDR3 sequence (DNA): TGTGCCAGCAGCCAGGGGGCCAGGAGTGAAAAACTGTTTTTT. Protein product: CASSQGARSEKLFF.

This chain links TRBV19 with TRBJ1-5, with 9 positions matching TRBD1. This CDR3 spans 14 amino acids. Trimming removed 9 bases from V and 3 bases from J; junction bases left unmatched: 6. Germline V CDR1 and CDR2: LNHDA, SQIVND (reference sequence). The CDR3 sequence is CARGTGKNNQPQHF. The CDR3 nucleotides are TGTGCCAGAGGGACAGGGAAGAACAATCAGCCCCAGCATTTT.

This clone was seen more than once but under ten times. The rearrangement joins TRBV7-9 to TRBJ2-6; 8 bases align to TRBD1. The CDR3 runs to 18 residues. Germline trimming cut 2 bases from V and 0 bases from J; bases unmatched to any gene: 6. Germline assignment: CDR1 SEHNR and CDR2 FQNEAQ (reference sequence). CDR3 sequence: CASSLPGQESSGANVLTF. The CDR3, as DNA: TGTGCCAGCAGCTTACCGGGACAGGAATCCTCTGGGGCCAACGTCCTGACTTTC. The whole variable domain, filled in from reference TRBV7-9 and TRBJ2-6, reads DTGVSQNPRHKITKRGQNVTFRCDPISEHNRLYWYRQTLGQGPEFLTYFQNEAQLEKSRLLSDRFSAERPKGSFSTLEIQRTEQGDSAMYLCASSLPGQESSGANVLTFGAGSRLTVL.

The V and J genes are TRBV28 and TRBJ2-7; 8 nucleotides match TRBD1. V gave up 4 bases and J gave up 1 base; unmatched junction bases: 9. CDR3 length: 16 amino acids. CDR1 and CDR2 (germline): MDHEN, SYDVKM. CDR3 amino acids: CASSSHPGTGSYEQYF. DNA of the CDR3: TGTGCCAGCAGTTCTCACCCCGGGACAGGTTCCTACGAGCAGTACTTC.

The rearrangement joins TRBV4-3 to TRBJ2-1, with 9 bases aligning to TRBD2. CDR1 is LGHNA, CDR2 YSLEER, per germline. This CDR3 has 18 residues. After removal of 0 bases from V and 5 bases from J, the junction contained 11 bases not matched to a gene. The CDR3 region is CASSQDASGGSIHNEQFF. The CDR3 nucleotides are TGCGCCAGCAGCCAAGATGCCAGCGGGGGGTCCATCCACAATGAGCAGTTCTTC.

This clone was observed a few times. The chain uses TRBV28 and TRBJ2-7, with TRBD1 matching 7 bases. This CDR3 comprises 12 residues. V shed 9 bases and J 4 bases; nucleotides not matched to a gene: 6. Looked up from germline, CDR1 is MDHEN and CDR2 is SYDVKM. The CDR3 DNA is TGTGCCAGTCGGGACAGCATTTACGAGCAGTACTTC. Translation gives CASRDSIYEQYF.

This clone was seen once. The V call is TRBV9, the J call TRBJ2-7; maybe TRBD1 (5 bases). Per germline, CDR1 SGDLS and CDR2 YYNGEE. V dropped 0 bases and J dropped 6 bases, with 7 bases sitting between them. This CDR3 has 12 residues. In nucleotides, the CDR3 is TGTGCCAGCAGCGTAGGGGGCGGCGAGCAGTACTTC. Translating it yields CASSVGGGEQYF.

This clone was detected only a few times. The chain joins TRBV30 to TRBJ1-1; perhaps TRBD1 as D (5 bases). Trimming pared 1 base from V and 11 bases from J, leaving 11 bases between. The CDR3 consists of 11 residues. The germline V gene has CDR1 GTSNPN and CDR2 SVGIG (reference sequence). The CDR3 bases are TGTGCCTGGAGTGCAGGAGGGGCTGCTTTCTTT. Protein sequence: CAWSAGGAAFF.

The chain is built from TRBV19 and TRBJ1-3; 7 positions match TRBD1. V lost 3 bases and J lost 2; bases outside the gene matches: 10. Germline CDR1 and CDR2: LNHDA and SQIVND (reference sequence). The CDR3 sequence is 17 residues long. This CDR3 reads CASSIVGQAWTGNTIYF. Written as DNA, the CDR3 is TGTGCCAGTAGTATCGTCGGACAGGCATGGACTGGAAACACCATATATTTT. The full variable domain, its missing parts supplied by reference TRBV19 and TRBJ1-3, is DGGITQSPKYLFRKEGQNVTLSCEQNLNHDAMYWYRQDPGQGLRLIYYSQIVNDFQKGDIAEGYSVSREKKESFPLTVTSAQKNPTAFYLCASSIVGQAWTGNTIYFGEGSWLTVV.

This sequence joins TRBV30 and TRBJ2-2; D remains unclear. The CDR3 extends over 14 amino acids. V was pared by 3 bases and J by 4 bases, with 12 bases between. CDR1 is GTSNPN, CDR2 SVGIG, per germline (reference sequence). The CDR3 loop reads CAWSLSFSTGELFF. The CDR3 DNA is TGTGCCTGGAGCTTGAGCTTCTCCACCGGGGAGCTGTTTTTT.

J is TRBJ2-2 and V is TRBV15; 8 nucleotides agree with TRBD2. V shed 4 bases and J 4 bases; nucleotides not matched to a gene: 17. CDR1 and CDR2 (germline): LNHNV, YYDKDF (reference sequence). The CDR3 extends over 19 amino acids. CDR3 amino acids: CATSINKGPGLVRTGELFF. Written as DNA, the CDR3 is TGTGCCACCAGCATAAATAAGGGTCCGGGACTAGTTCGCACCGGGGAGCTGTTTTTT.

This clone was picked up a small number of times. The CDR3 nucleotides read TGTGCCAGTAGTTGGGCAGGAGAGACCCAGTACTTC. The encoded protein is CASSWAGETQYF. This chain connects TRBV19 to TRBJ2-5, with D hard to call. Trimming pared 5 bases from V and 4 bases from J, leaving 8 bases between. CDR1 and CDR2 from the germline V gene are LNHDA and SQIVND (reference sequence). CDR3 length: 12 amino acids.

This clone appeared a single time. The V call is TRBV21-1, the J call TRBJ1-2; no check of the table's D call, TRBD1, against the DNA was made. TRBV21-1 represents a pseudogene. This CDR3 has 19 residues. The CDR3 spells CASSKDRDSRVASDYGYTF. The CDR3 DNA follows: TGTGCCAGCAGCAAAGATCGGGACAGTCGGGTCGCATCGGACTATGGCTACACCTTC.

The chain is built from TRBV6-1 and TRBJ2-3; 10 bases match TRBD1. Germline loops: CDR1 MNHNS, CDR2 SASEGT. With 3 bases clipped from V and 5 bases from J, the junction kept 2 bases outside the gene matches. CDR3 length: 14 amino acids. The CDR3 DNA sequence: TGTGCCAGCAGTGAGGGGACAGGGGTAGATACGCAGTATTTT. Its translation is CASSEGTGVDTQYF.

The rearrangement joins TRBV7-2 to TRBJ1-2, with a possible D match to TRBD1 (5 bases). Between the trimmed V and J ends, which lost 3 bases and 8 bases, there was a span of 13 bases. This CDR3 has 13 residues. Looked up from germline, CDR1 is SGHTA and CDR2 is FQGNSA. The CDR3 DNA sequence: TGTGCCAGCAGCTTCCGGGGGGAGGGCGGCTACACCTTC. The encoded protein is CASSFRGEGGYTF.

The chain joins TRBV10-1 to TRBJ2-2; 8 nucleotides align to TRBD1. Germline V gene sequence: CDR1 WNHNN, CDR2 SYGVQD (reference sequence). The CDR3 consists of 15 residues. Losses at the gene ends were 4 bases for V and 1 base for J; bases not matched to a gene: 2. The CDR3 DNA sequence: TGCGCCAGCAGTGGGACAGGGTGGAACACCGGGGAGCTGTTTTTT. This translates into CASSGTGWNTGELFF.